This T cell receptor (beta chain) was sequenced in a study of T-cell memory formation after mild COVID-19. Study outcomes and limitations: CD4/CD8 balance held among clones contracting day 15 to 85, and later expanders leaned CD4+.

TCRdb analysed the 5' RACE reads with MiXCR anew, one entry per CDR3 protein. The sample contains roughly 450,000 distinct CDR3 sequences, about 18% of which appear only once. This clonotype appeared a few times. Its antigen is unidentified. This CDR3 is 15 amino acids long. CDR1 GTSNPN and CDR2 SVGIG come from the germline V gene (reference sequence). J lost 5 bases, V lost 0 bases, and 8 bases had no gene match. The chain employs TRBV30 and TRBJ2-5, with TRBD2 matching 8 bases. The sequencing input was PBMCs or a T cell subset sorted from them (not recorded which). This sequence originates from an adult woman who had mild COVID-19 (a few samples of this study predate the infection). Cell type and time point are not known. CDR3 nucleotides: TGTGCCTGGAGTGTTACCGGGGGGGCGCAGGAGACCCAGTACTTC. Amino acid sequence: CAWSVTGGAQETQYF.